The T cell receptor beta chain under discussion was sequenced for a study of blood T cell repertoires in COVID-19. Overall study: From the United States, Italy and Spain came samples of acute and convalescent COVID-19.

CDR1 is SQVTM, CDR2 ANQGSEA, per germline. This CDR3 is 17 amino acids long. With 5 bases clipped from V and 0 bases from J, the junction kept 10 bases outside the gene matches. Produced via immunoSEQ multiplex PCR; TCRdb's table is partial and in-frame only. This table has around 100,000 clones, 80% appearing once. The specimen sequenced was peripheral blood. The clonotype was recovered from a man aged 65-85 years with active or convalescent COVID-19. This chain joins TRBV29-1 and TRBJ2-1, with TRBD2 identical over 10 bases. CDR3 in DNA: TGCAGCGTTTTACCGGGACTAGCGATCTACTCCTACAATGAGCAGTTCTTC. Residues: CSVLPGLAIYSYNEQFF.